This T cell receptor (beta chain) was documented in a study of T cells in Graves' hyperthyroidism and ophthalmopathy. Only a few counts were recorded for this clonotype. The antigen remains undetermined. Uncontrolled infection, other autoimmune disease, pregnancy or lactation excluded patients. The source material, RNA transcripts, was used to amplify TCR beta CDR3 regions. The HTBI primer set drove a first-round RT-PCR of the TCR CDR3. A single record per CDR3 protein comes from TCRdb applying MiXCR to the multiplex PCR reads. The repertoire holds under 500,000 distinct CDR3 sequences, with roughly an eighth as singletons. Germline-derived CDR1 and CDR2 are ENHRY and SYGVKD. The ends were cut back, 0 bases at V and 5 bases at J, with 10 bases in the middle. The length of the CDR3 is 14 residues. Study-wide results and limits: A model built on 13 V-J features separated ophthalmopathy from stable hyperthyroidism. Model predictions of ophthalmopathy came a median 6.5 months before onset.

The sample was blood. The V call is TRBV10-3, the J call TRBJ1-1; the D is unclear. The origin of this receptor is a man aged 45-60 years with Graves' ophthalmopathy. CDR3 coding DNA: TGTGCCATCAGTGAGTCTGGACCTGCGACTGAAGCTTTCTTT. Amino acids: CAISESGPATEAFF.